The 23 T cell receptor beta chains listed next were all sequenced from one sample in a study of neoadjuvant nivolumab and ipilimumab in lung cancer. Assay used: immunoSEQ multiplex PCR; TCRdb lists only in-frame clones, some missing. The table includes roughly 19,000 clones, more than 65% detected once. Material: tumor tissue, obtained after neoadjuvant nivolumab, alone or with ipilimumab, at or shortly before surgery. The receptors originated from an adult with non-small cell lung cancer.

The rearrangement uses TRBV5-1 and TRBJ2-5; 13 bases fit TRBD2. V lost 4 bases and J lost 3; bases outside the gene matches: 9. The CDR3 contains 17 residues. Germline V gives CDR1 SGHRS, CDR2 YFSETQ. The CDR3 nucleotides read TGCGCCAGCAGCACACGAGTGGGACTAGCGGGAAAAGAGACCCAGTACTTC. Its translation is CASSTRVGLAGKETQYF.

The chain is built from TRBV7-3 and TRBJ1-4, with D unclear. V lost 5 bases and J lost 4, with 8 bases in between. Germline CDR1 and CDR2: SGHTA and FQGTGA. This CDR3 comprises 13 residues. CDR3 region: CASSRTSNEKLFF. In DNA form, the CDR3 reads TGTGCCAGCAGCCGGACGAGTAATGAAAAACTGTTTTTT.

The gene calls are TRBV6-1 and TRBJ2-3; D is perhaps TRBD2 (5 bases). CDR1 MNHNS and CDR2 SASEGT come from the germline V gene. The CDR3 runs to 17 residues. Trimming took 2 bases from V and 0 from J, leaving 15 bases between them. The DNA of the CDR3 is TGTGCCAGCAGTGAAAGAATCGGAGGCTTTAGCACAGATACGCAGTATTTT. Its translation: CASSERIGGFSTDTQYF.

The chain is built from TRBV7-6 and TRBJ2-7, with TRBD2 matching 9 bases. V lost 5 bases to trimming and J lost 2 bases; unmatched junction nucleotides: 7. Germline assignment: CDR1 SGHVS and CDR2 FNYEAQ. The CDR3 runs 15 residues. The CDR3: CASSRSSGETYEQYF. The CDR3 bases are TGTGCCAGCAGCCGCTCTAGCGGGGAAACCTACGAGCAGTACTTC. Together with reference TRBV7-6 and TRBJ2-7, the CDR3 gives the full variable domain: GAGVSQSPRYKVTKRGQDVALRCDPISGHVSLYWYRQALGQGPEFLTYFNYEAQQDKSGLPNDRFSAERPEGSISTLTIQRTEQRDSAMYRCASSRSSGETYEQYFGPGTRLTVT.

This chain joins TRBV7-9 and TRBJ2-7; D gene unclear. Germline CDR1 and CDR2: SEHNR and FQNEAQ (reference sequence). The CDR3 has 13 amino acids. V shed 0 bases and J shed 1 base, with 4 bases lying between them. The CDR3 spells CASSLASSYEQYF. In DNA form, the CDR3 reads TGTGCCAGCAGCTTAGCATCGTCCTACGAGCAGTACTTC.

The genes are TRBV6-5 and TRBJ2-3; 14 bases line up with TRBD2. V gave up 0 bases and J gave up 5 bases; unmatched junction bases: 1. CDR1 MNHEY and CDR2 SVGAGI come from the germline V gene. The CDR3 sequence is 16 residues long. The CDR3 DNA reads as TGTGCCAGCAGTTACTCTGGGACTAGCGGGAGAGATACGCAGTATTTT. Translation: CASSYSGTSGRDTQYF.

This chain joins TRBV5-4 and TRBJ1-3; D is unresolved. Trimming stripped 0 bases from V and 2 bases from J, with 9 bases between. The V gene's germline CDR1 is SGHNT and CDR2 YYREEE (reference sequence). This CDR3 is 15 amino acids long. The CDR3 DNA sequence: TGTGCCAGCAGCTTGGGGGGATTTCCTGGAAACACCATATATTTT. Translation: CASSLGGFPGNTIYF.

The chain carries TRBV4-1 and TRBJ2-7; D unclear. The CDR3 totals 14 residues. Deletions cut 4 bases from V and 7 bases from J, with 17 bases between. Germline CDR1 is MGHRA and CDR2 is YSYEKL. The CDR3 protein is CASSPRNSMQEQYF. CDR3 DNA: TGCGCCAGCAGCCCACGCAACAGTATGCAAGAGCAGTACTTC.

This clone has just one count. The V and J genes are TRBV6-5 and TRBJ2-3; D is unclear. V lost 6 bases, J lost 3 bases, and 4 bases lay in between. Germline CDR1 reads MNHEY; CDR2 reads SVGAGI. This CDR3 comprises 11 residues. CDR3 nucleotide sequence: TGTGCCAGCAGGCAAACAGATACGCAGTATTTT. Protein sequence: CASRQTDTQYF.

The chain uses TRBV19 and TRBJ2-3; possibly TRBD1 for D (5 bases). V shed 4 bases and J shed 6 bases, with 8 bases lying between them. The CDR3 consists of 12 residues. Per germline, CDR1 LNHDA and CDR2 SQIVND (reference sequence). In DNA, the CDR3 is TGTGCCAGTAGTACCCCAGGGGATACGCAGTATTTT. Residues: CASSTPGDTQYF. Full variable domain (remainder filled in from reference TRBV19 and TRBJ2-3): DGGITQSPKYLFRKEGQNVTLSCEQNLNHDAMYWYRQDPGQGLRLIYYSQIVNDFQKGDIAEGYSVSREKKESFPLTVTSAQKNPTAFYLCASSTPGDTQYFGPGTRLTVL.

The chain couples TRBV5-1 to TRBJ2-1; D is unclear. The ends were cut back, 4 bases at V and 2 bases at J, with 16 bases in the middle. Germline lookup yields CDR1 SGHRS and CDR2 YFSETQ. The CDR3 spans 16 residues. The CDR3 DNA is TGCGCCAGCAGCCCCGAGCCAGGAGACGCCTACAATGAGCAGTTCTTC. This gives the protein CASSPEPGDAYNEQFF.

The gene calls are TRBV5-4 and TRBJ2-7, with 10 bases lining up with TRBD1. Germline-derived CDR1 and CDR2 are SGHNT and YYREEE (reference sequence). V was pared by 3 bases and J by 3 bases, with 6 bases of the junction left unmatched. CDR3 length: 15 residues. The CDR3 region has the DNA TGTGCCAGCAGCTCCGGGACAGGGGCCTTCTACGAGCAGTACTTC. It codes for CASSSGTGAFYEQYF.

In its sample, this clone is medium-sized. The V and J genes are TRBV5-6 and TRBJ2-7; D possibly corresponds to TRBD1 (7 bases). This CDR3 comprises 12 residues. V lost 4 bases and J 6 bases, leaving 11 bases between the germline ends. Germline V gene sequence: CDR1 SGHDT, CDR2 YYEEEE. This chain's CDR3 is CASSRQGGEQYF. The CDR3 coding sequence is TGTGCCAGCAGCAGACAGGGAGGCGAGCAGTACTTC.

V and J are TRBV5-1 and TRBJ1-1, with unresolved D. Trimming took off 4 bases at V and 2 bases at J, with 15 bases between the two ends. Germline V gene lookup returns CDR1 SGHRS and CDR2 YFSETQ. The CDR3 contains 15 residues. The CDR3 here is CASSPGRAENTEAFF. In nucleotides, the CDR3 is TGCGCCAGCAGCCCAGGACGGGCCGAAAACACTGAAGCTTTCTTT. The full variable domain, its missing parts supplied by reference TRBV5-1 and TRBJ1-1, is KAGVTQTPRYLIKTRGQQVTLSCSPISGHRSVSWYQQTPGQGLQFLFEYFSETQRNKGNFPGRFSGRQFSNSRSEMNVSTLELGDSALYLCASSPGRAENTEAFFGQGTRLTVV.

The CDR3 DNA sequence: TGCAGCGTTAGGGCTGAAAGGGGGACCTACGAGCAGTACTTC. Translating gives CSVRAERGTYEQYF. This chain joins TRBV29-1 and TRBJ2-7; D is possibly TRBD1 (6 bases). CDR3 size: 14 residues. Germline V gene sequence: CDR1 SQVTM, CDR2 ANQGSEA. The V end lost 5 bases, the J end lost 2 bases, and 16 bases lay between the germline ends.

On this clone itself: One end of the junction varies from germline; a read error may be responsible. The V and J genes are TRBV11-1 and TRBJ2-1, with TRBD2 as a possible D gene (5 bases). CDR3 length: 13 residues. The V gene's germline CDR1 is SGHAT and CDR2 FQDESV (reference sequence). CDR3 region: CASSLAFPSRRVF. CDR3 nucleotide sequence: TGTGCCAGCAGCTTAGCCTTTCCATCCCGGCGGGTCTTC.

The chain couples TRBV9 to TRBJ2-1; tentatively, D is TRBD2 (6 bases). This CDR3 has 14 amino acids. V shed 3 bases and J shed 10 bases, with 17 bases lying between them. Germline lookup yields CDR1 SGDLS and CDR2 YYNGEE. The CDR3 DNA follows: TGTGCCAGCAGCGCAATCGGGAGAGGAGACGAGCAGTTCTTC. Protein sequence: CASSAIGRGDEQFF. Using reference TRBV9 and TRBJ2-1 for the parts outside the CDR3, the full variable domain is DSGVTQTPKHLITATGQRVTLRCSPRSGDLSVYWYQQSLDQGLQFLIQYYNGEERAKGNILERFSAQQFPDLHSELNLSSLELGDSALYFCASSAIGRGDEQFFGPGTRLTVL.

This chain connects TRBV10-3 to TRBJ2-7; D is undetermined. This CDR3 spans 14 amino acids. The V gene's germline CDR1 is ENHRY and CDR2 SYGVKD. The V gene lost 8 bases and the J gene lost 5 bases, with 19 bases spanning the gap. CDR3 coding DNA: TGTGCCATCCGAGACCCCACGTCCGCCCACGAGCAGTACTTC. As protein: CAIRDPTSAHEQYF.

V gene TRBV2 combines with J gene TRBJ2-1; 7 nucleotides line up with TRBD2. The CDR3 spans 14 residues. Per germline, CDR1 SNHLY and CDR2 FYNNEI. V shed 5 bases, J shed 9 bases, and the junction held 10 bases outside the gene matches. In DNA form, the CDR3 reads TGTGCCAGCAGTAAACTAGCGCTAGAAGGTGAGCAGTTCTTC. It encodes CASSKLALEGEQFF.

This clone was observed a single time. The rearrangement uses TRBV7-6 and TRBJ2-7; D unclear. With 8 bases removed from V and 2 bases from J, the gap between germline ends came to 7 bases. CDR3 size: 11 residues. The V gene's germline CDR1 is SGHVS and CDR2 FNYEAQ. The CDR3 DNA sequence: TGTGCCAGCGGGTCGGCCTACGAGCAGTACTTC. Its protein is CASGSAYEQYF.

This chain links TRBV4-3 with TRBJ2-5, with 9 bases that match TRBD2. Germline CDR1 reads LGHNA; CDR2 reads YSLEER. V gave up 4 bases and J gave up 3 bases; unmatched junction bases: 9. This CDR3 comprises 16 residues. The CDR3 nucleotides are TGCGCCAGCAGCCTCCACGGTTCTAGCGGGAAAGAGACCCAGTACTTC. It encodes CASSLHGSSGKETQYF.

This sequence joins TRBV28 and TRBJ2-7, with a tentative D call TRBD1 (5 bases). Per germline, CDR1 MDHEN and CDR2 SYDVKM. Trimming removed 5 bases at V and 3 bases at J, with 8 bases between. The CDR3 consists of 12 residues. Here the CDR3 DNA reads TGTGCCAGCAGTCAGGGAAACTACGAGCAGTACTTC. This sequence encodes CASSQGNYEQYF.

V gene TRBV19 combines with J gene TRBJ1-4; D might be TRBD1 (6 bases). CDR1 is LNHDA, CDR2 SQIVND, per germline (reference sequence). The CDR3 has 13 residues. The V end was cut by 10 bases, the J end by 8 bases, with 17 bases between. The CDR3: CATEDSWAEKLFF. Here the CDR3 DNA reads TGTGCCACCGAGGACAGTTGGGCGGAAAAACTGTTTTTT.